This TCR beta chain is from a study of graft-versus-host responses after intestinal transplantation. Sequencing was performed with immunoSEQ multiplex PCR; in TCRdb, only in-frame clones are kept and a portion is missing. The sample lists about 92,000 clones, about 89% occurring once. A remark on this clone: Its antigen is unknown.

CDR3 length equals 22 residues. V dropped 2 bases and J dropped 0; count of bases not matched to a gene: 22. CDR1 and CDR2 (germline): MGHRA, YSYEKL. The chain uses TRBV4-1 and TRBJ2-1; 7 nucleotides agree with TRBD2. The receptor's source is a human donor who received an intestinal transplant. Sequenced material: unstimulated CD8+ T cells sorted from spleen or lymph node cells, taken before intestinal transplant. The CDR3 loop reads CASSQKDGLAEPLGSSYNEQFF. The CDR3 coding sequence is TGCGCCAGCAGCCAAAAAGATGGCCTAGCGGAGCCCCTTGGGAGCTCCTACAATGAGCAGTTCTTC.